This record concerns one T cell receptor (beta chain) sequence. The antigen remains undetermined. This sample is drawn from a study of Ad26.COV2.S vaccination and SARS-CoV-2 variants. Points from the study as a whole: Participants in the vaccine arm had higher spike-specific TCR breadth; placebo recipients had lower.

Treatment noted: 15 to 20 received Ad26.COV2.S at low or high dose, single or two shots; about 5 received placebo; per-sample allocation not given. Sampling happened 63 days after the first vaccine or placebo injection. Sequencing used immunoSEQ multiplex PCR; TCRdb keeps in-frame clones, though not all of them. The sample has about 500,000 clones, about 89% seen once; the top ten hold roughly 1.7%. CDR1 is SGHTA, CDR2 FQGNSA, per germline. This CDR3 is 15 amino acids long. V was shortened by 1 base and J by 1 base, with 10 bases between the two germline ends. The specimen comprised peripheral blood, sampled in a trial of Ad26.COV2.S vaccine versus placebo. The chain is built from TRBV7-2 and TRBJ1-2, with TRBD1 as a possible D gene (6 bases). The sequence was obtained from a person aged 18 to 59 who received the Ad26.COV2.S COVID-19 vaccine or a placebo. The CDR3 spells CASSLVAGVNYGYTF. In DNA, the CDR3 is TGTGCCAGCAGCTTAGTGGCAGGGGTTAACTATGGCTACACCTTC.